Listed below are T cell receptor beta chains from one sample, sequenced in a study of shared clonotypes between healthy human individuals. The method was immunoSEQ multiplex PCR; TCRdb's version includes in-frame clones alone and lacks a portion of them. The sample records approximately 2,000,000 clones, around 93% being singletons. Material: naive CD4+ T cells from PBMCs. The receptors come from a man between 18 and 29 years old in good health. Some clones in this sample may be carry-over from other donors' samples. Both conserved end residues are part of each CDR3. Fields, in order: V gene, J gene, clone size, D gene, CDR3 DNA, CDR3 protein. A D gene is named only where the DNA matches it firmly. Not every row has a clone size; where given, it reads once, few, many or a size class.

v_gene: TRBV28
j_gene: TRBJ1-3
abundance: -
d_gene: -
CDR3nt: TGTGCCAGCAGTTCGACGGTCTCTGGAAACACCATATATTTT
CDR3aa: CASSSTVSGNTIYF

v_gene: TRBV19
j_gene: TRBJ2-7
abundance: -
d_gene: -
CDR3nt: TGTGCCAGTTCCCCCGACAGGGAGGTTAAGTACTTC
CDR3aa: CASSPDREVKYF

v_gene: TRBV6-1
j_gene: TRBJ2-7
abundance: -
d_gene: TRBD2
CDR3nt: TGTGCCAGCAGTGTTTCTAGCGGTCCCTACGAGCAGTACTTC
CDR3aa: CASSVSSGPYEQYF

v_gene: TRBV29-1
j_gene: TRBJ2-1
abundance: -
d_gene: TRBD1
CDR3nt: TGCAGCGTCGACGGACAGGGTCGTGAGCAGTTCTTC
CDR3aa: CSVDGQGREQFF

v_gene: TRBV5-1
j_gene: TRBJ1-5
abundance: -
d_gene: -
CDR3nt: TGCGCCAGCAGCTTGGAGCAGGGACGTAATCAGCCCCAGCATTTT
CDR3aa: CASSLEQGRNQPQHF

v_gene: TRBV6-1
j_gene: TRBJ1-5
abundance: -
d_gene: TRBD1
CDR3nt: TGTGCCAGCAGTGTTAGGGCGACAGGGGACGCGGGACAGCCCCAGCATTTT
CDR3aa: CASSVRATGDAGQPQHF

v_gene: TRBV7-8
j_gene: TRBJ2-7
abundance: -
d_gene: -
CDR3nt: TGTGCCAGCAGCTTAGATGTGGGGCCCTCCTACGAGCAGTACTTC
CDR3aa: CASSLDVGPSYEQYF

v_gene: TRBV18
j_gene: TRBJ2-5
abundance: -
d_gene: -
CDR3nt: TGTGCCAGCTCACCCCCTGAGGTCCGGACCCAGTACTTC
CDR3aa: CASSPPEVRTQYF

v_gene: TRBV5-1
j_gene: TRBJ2-7
abundance: -
d_gene: TRBD2
CDR3nt: TGCGCCAGCAGCTTCACGACTAGCGGGTCCCTTTCGGGTGAGCAGTACTTC
CDR3aa: CASSFTTSGSLSGEQYF

v_gene: TRBV4-2
j_gene: TRBJ2-2
abundance: -
d_gene: -
CDR3nt: TGTGCCAGCAGCCAAGACAGGGCCGGGGAGCTGTTTTTT
CDR3aa: CASSQDRAGELFF

v_gene: TRBV28
j_gene: TRBJ2-2
abundance: -
d_gene: TRBD2
CDR3nt: TGTGCCAGCAGTTTTTTCCCTCCGACTAGCGGGAGGGCGAACACCGGGGAGCTGTTTTTT
CDR3aa: CASSFFPPTSGRANTGELFF

v_gene: TRBV5-1
j_gene: TRBJ2-3
abundance: -
d_gene: -
CDR3nt: TGCGCCAGCAGCTTGATTCGGGGAAGCACAGATACGCAGTATTTT
CDR3aa: CASSLIRGSTDTQYF

v_gene: TRBV11-3
j_gene: TRBJ2-7
abundance: -
d_gene: -
CDR3nt: TGTGCCAGCAGTTTTTCAAACGGTTACGAGCAGTACTTC
CDR3aa: CASSFSNGYEQYF

v_gene: TRBV18
j_gene: TRBJ2-2
abundance: once
d_gene: TRBD2
CDR3nt: TGTGCCAGCTCACCACCTAGCGGGAGGGCGAGCACCGGGGAGCTGTTTTTT
CDR3aa: CASSPPSGRASTGELFF

v_gene: TRBV5-6
j_gene: TRBJ1-2
abundance: -
d_gene: -
CDR3nt: TGTGCCAGCAGCTTGGCTGGGAGCGATGGCTACACCTTC
CDR3aa: CASSLAGSDGYTF

v_gene: TRBV30
j_gene: TRBJ1-6
abundance: -
d_gene: -
CDR3nt: TGTGCCTGGAGTCCCGGTCCCTCACCCCTCCACTTT
CDR3aa: CAWSPGPSPLHF

v_gene: TRBV7-6
j_gene: TRBJ2-7
abundance: -
d_gene: -
CDR3nt: TGTGCCAGCAGCCCGTTGGCCTACGAGCAGTACTTC
CDR3aa: CASSPLAYEQYF

v_gene: TRBV5-1
j_gene: TRBJ1-2
abundance: few
d_gene: -
CDR3nt: TGCGCCAGCAGCTTGGTGGCCGCAGGCGATGGCTACACCTTC
CDR3aa: CASSLVAAGDGYTF

v_gene: TRBV11-3
j_gene: TRBJ2-3
abundance: -
d_gene: -
CDR3nt: TGTGCCAGCAGACTAGACGGGTACACAGATACGCAGTATTTT
CDR3aa: CASRLDGYTDTQYF

v_gene: TRBV11-2
j_gene: TRBJ2-1
abundance: -
d_gene: TRBD2
CDR3nt: TGTGCCAGCAGCTTCGGACTAGCCAATGAGCAGTTCTTC
CDR3aa: CASSFGLANEQFF

v_gene: TRBV28
j_gene: TRBJ1-4
abundance: -
d_gene: -
CDR3nt: TGTGCCAGCATGATGTCGAGAGAGGGTGAAAAACTGTTTTTT
CDR3aa: CASMMSREGEKLFF

v_gene: TRBV5-4
j_gene: TRBJ2-7
abundance: -
d_gene: -
CDR3nt: TGTGCCAGCAGCTTGGTAGGACGGAGCTACGAGCAGTACTTC
CDR3aa: CASSLVGRSYEQYF

v_gene: TRBV4-1
j_gene: TRBJ1-2
abundance: -
d_gene: TRBD1
CDR3nt: TGCGCCAGCAGCCAAGCCTGGACAGGGGACTATGGCTACACCTTC
CDR3aa: CASSQAWTGDYGYTF

v_gene: TRBV7-9
j_gene: TRBJ2-1
abundance: few
d_gene: TRBD1
CDR3nt: TGTGCCAGCAGCTTTTCCCCTGGACAGGTTCGAAAGTTCTTC
CDR3aa: CASSFSPGQVRKFF

v_gene: TRBV19
j_gene: TRBJ2-3
abundance: -
d_gene: -
CDR3nt: TGTGCCAGTAGTGCCGACTTCTTGGGGGTAAATACGCAGTATTTT
CDR3aa: CASSADFLGVNTQYF

v_gene: TRBV5-1
j_gene: TRBJ1-1
abundance: -
d_gene: TRBD1
CDR3nt: TGCGCCAGCACGACAGGGGGCGCGGTGAACACTGAAGCTTTCTTT
CDR3aa: CASTTGGAVNTEAFF

v_gene: TRBV28
j_gene: TRBJ1-2
abundance: -
d_gene: TRBD1
CDR3nt: TGTGCCAGCACTCTCGAGGGGGCAAGCTATGGCTACACCTTC
CDR3aa: CASTLEGASYGYTF

v_gene: TRBV5-1
j_gene: TRBJ1-5
abundance: -
d_gene: -
CDR3nt: TGCGCCAGCAGCTTGTCGGGTGGCAATCAGCCCCAGCATTTT
CDR3aa: CASSLSGGNQPQHF

v_gene: TRBV28
j_gene: TRBJ1-5
abundance: once
d_gene: -
CDR3nt: TGTGCCAGCATGGTAAGGGCGTATCAGCCCCAGCATTTT
CDR3aa: CASMVRAYQPQHF

v_gene: TRBV7-2
j_gene: TRBJ2-7
abundance: -
d_gene: TRBD1
CDR3nt: TGTGCCAGCGCCCCCCAGGGACAGGGGGCGCCTGGCGAGCAGTACTTC
CDR3aa: CASAPQGQGAPGEQYF

v_gene: TRBV29-1
j_gene: TRBJ2-5
abundance: -
d_gene: -
CDR3nt: TGCAGCGTTGCAAGCAGGGAAGAGACCCAGTACTTC
CDR3aa: CSVASREETQYF

v_gene: TRBV4-2
j_gene: TRBJ2-2
abundance: -
d_gene: TRBD1
CDR3nt: TGTGCCAGCAGCCGGGACAGGACGAACACCGGGGAGCTGTTTTTT
CDR3aa: CASSRDRTNTGELFF

v_gene: TRBV5-1
j_gene: TRBJ2-7
abundance: -
d_gene: TRBD2
CDR3nt: TGCGCCAGCAGCTACGGGACTAGCGGGAGCGGGCAATCCTACGAGCAGTACTTC
CDR3aa: CASSYGTSGSGQSYEQYF

v_gene: TRBV7-9
j_gene: TRBJ2-1
abundance: -
d_gene: TRBD2
CDR3nt: TGTGCCAGCAGCTTTAGTACTAGCGGAGGGAGGAATGAGCAGTTCTTC
CDR3aa: CASSFSTSGGRNEQFF

v_gene: TRBV9
j_gene: TRBJ2-2
abundance: -
d_gene: -
CDR3nt: TGTGCCAGCAGCCGGAACACCGGGGAGCTGTTTTTT
CDR3aa: CASSRNTGELFF

v_gene: TRBV1
j_gene: TRBJ2-7
abundance: -
d_gene: -
CDR3nt: TGCACCAGCAGCCACCTGACAGGGCCACAGAGCTCCTACGAGCAGTACTTC
CDR3aa: CTSSHLTGPQSSYEQYF

v_gene: TRBV7-2
j_gene: TRBJ1-2
abundance: few
d_gene: TRBD1
CDR3nt: TGTGCCAGCAGCTTAGAACAGGGGTATGGCTACACCTTC
CDR3aa: CASSLEQGYGYTF

v_gene: TRBV7-2
j_gene: TRBJ2-1
abundance: -
d_gene: TRBD2
CDR3nt: TGTGCCAGCAGGAGACTAGCGGGGACCTACAATGAGCAGTTCTTC
CDR3aa: CASRRLAGTYNEQFF

v_gene: TRBV7-2
j_gene: TRBJ2-1
abundance: -
d_gene: TRBD2
CDR3nt: TGTGCCAGCAGCTGGCTAGCGGGAGGGCCGCGTAATGAGCAGTTCTTC
CDR3aa: CASSWLAGGPRNEQFF

v_gene: TRBV29-1
j_gene: TRBJ1-5
abundance: -
d_gene: TRBD1
CDR3nt: TGCAGCGTCGCCCGGGACAGTAATCAGCCCCAGCATTTT
CDR3aa: CSVARDSNQPQHF

v_gene: TRBV7-2
j_gene: TRBJ2-6
abundance: -
d_gene: -
CDR3nt: TGTGCCAGCAGTGACGGACAGATCTCTGGGGCCAACGTCCTGACTTTC
CDR3aa: CASSDGQISGANVLTF

v_gene: TRBV5-1
j_gene: TRBJ2-1
abundance: -
d_gene: TRBD2
CDR3nt: TGCGCCAGCAGCTCCTGGACTAGCGCCTACAATGAGCAGTTCTTC
CDR3aa: CASSSWTSAYNEQFF

v_gene: TRBV7-9
j_gene: TRBJ2-7
abundance: -
d_gene: -
CDR3nt: TGTGCCAGCAGCACCTACGCCGGGACGGCCTACGAGCAGTACTTC
CDR3aa: CASSTYAGTAYEQYF

v_gene: TRBV25-1
j_gene: TRBJ1-1
abundance: -
d_gene: -
CDR3nt: TGTGCCAGCAGTGGATTGGGGGCTATGAACACTGAAGCTTTCTTT
CDR3aa: CASSGLGAMNTEAFF